This T cell receptor (beta chain) appears in the sequencing data of a study of blood T cell repertoires in COVID-19. Sequencing was performed with immunoSEQ multiplex PCR; in TCRdb, only in-frame clones are kept and a portion is missing. The repertoire holds some 260,000 clones, with approximately 88% as singletons. The sequence was collected from a woman under 40 with COVID-19, enrolled during active disease. Sequencing was carried out using peripheral blood.

The CDR3 region is CATSDSRLAVYNEQFF. DNA of the CDR3: TGTGCCACCAGTGATTCTCGACTAGCGGTTTACAATGAGCAGTTCTTC. This chain links TRBV24-1 with TRBJ2-1; TRBD2 matches 9 bases. The ends lost 2 bases at V and 4 bases at J; junction bases unmatched: 5. This CDR3 spans 16 amino acids. CDR1 and CDR2 from the germline V gene are KGHDR and SFDVKD.